This TCR beta chain was identified in a study of blood T cell repertoires in COVID-19. Study information: From T cells, B-cell-depleted T cells, or PBMCs came the material, which was cDNA or gDNA.

The germline V and J ends were trimmed by 4 bases and 0 bases, with 14 bases remaining between them. The CDR3 is 16 residues long. CDR1 is SGHRS, CDR2 YFSETQ, per germline. Produced via immunoSEQ multiplex PCR; TCRdb's table is partial and in-frame only. The table lists over 90,000 clones, 75% to 95% of them singletons, with less than 4.5% in the top ten. V is TRBV5-1 and J is TRBJ1-5, with D uncertain. Source material: peripheral blood. The TCR was taken from a man younger than 35 with acute or convalescent COVID-19. CDR3 protein: CASSPGNSFSNQPQHF. The CDR3, as DNA: TGCGCCAGCAGCCCCGGGAACAGCTTTAGCAATCAGCCCCAGCATTTT. Full variable domain (missing parts from reference TRBV5-1 and TRBJ1-5): KAGVTQTPRYLIKTRGQQVTLSCSPISGHRSVSWYQQTPGQGLQFLFEYFSETQRNKGNFPGRFSGRQFSNSRSEMNVSTLELGDSALYLCASSPGNSFSNQPQHFGDGTRLSIL.